What follows describes a single TCR beta chain. Sequenced by immunoSEQ multiplex PCR; TCRdb stores in-frame clones only, minus some. The profile shows over 60,000 clones, approximately 91% of them singletons. Trimming shortened V by 5 bases and J by 8 bases, and 18 bases separated the two germline ends. Germline CDR1 LNHDA, CDR2 SQIVND (reference sequence). The CDR3 is made up of 14 amino acids. The data belong to a study of OX40 agonist ivuxolimab in advanced cancers. Study-wide background: One hepatocellular carcinoma and a couple of cutaneous melanoma patients partially responded.

Material: CD4+ or CD8+ T cells sorted from blood, obtained in a trial of the OX40 agonist ivuxolimab. The chain carries TRBV19 and TRBJ1-2; D unresolved. The sequence came from an adult with an advanced solid tumor such as melanoma, head and neck, liver or kidney cancer. The CDR3 loop is CASSRSGWEGGYTF. The CDR3 DNA sequence: TGTGCCAGTAGTCGATCGGGGTGGGAGGGCGGCTACACCTTC.